The rows below give T cell receptor beta chains drawn from one sample of a study of T cells in Graves' hyperthyroidism and ophthalmopathy. TCRdb reanalysed the multiplex PCR reads using MiXCR and keeps one entry per CDR3 protein. The sample includes approximately 330,000 distinct CDR3 sequences, roughly 18% of them seen just once. Sequences were obtained from blood. The receptors were sampled from a woman between 45 and 65 years old with Graves' hyperthyroidism. The CDR3 runs from the conserved cysteine through the conserved F or W. Each record gives: clone size, J gene, V gene, D gene, CDR3 DNA, CDR3 protein. D genes are given only for firm matches. Size values are once, few and many counts, or a class for expanded clones, and some rows have none.

size: few; J: TRBJ2-5; V: TRBV7-3; D: .; DNA: TGTGCCAGCAGCTTAACTTCAGTAACTCAAGAGACCCAGTACTTC; CDR3: CASSLTSVTQETQYF
size: many; J: TRBJ2-1; V: TRBV11-3; D: .; DNA: TGTGCCAGCAGCTTAGGGGACGTCACCTACAATGAGCAGTTCTTC; CDR3: CASSLGDVTYNEQFF
size: few; J: TRBJ2-2; V: TRBV6-1; D: .; DNA: TGTGCCAGCAGTGTCCAGGGTACCGGGGAGCTGTTTTTT; CDR3: CASSVQGTGELFF
size: .; J: TRBJ2-5; V: TRBV7-9; D: TRBD1; DNA: TGTGCCAGCAGCTTAGTTTCCGGGACAGGGCAAGAGACCCAGTACTTC; CDR3: CASSLVSGTGQETQYF
size: .; J: TRBJ2-7; V: TRBV9; D: TRBD2; DNA: TGTGCCAGCAGCGTAGATAGCGGGACGTCCTACGAGCAGTACTTC; CDR3: CASSVDSGTSYEQYF
size: few; J: TRBJ2-4; V: TRBV3-1; D: .; DNA: TGTGCCAGCAGCCCCACATTGGTAGCCAAAAACATTCAGTACTTC; CDR3: CASSPTLVAKNIQYF
size: .; J: TRBJ2-5; V: TRBV6-1; D: TRBD2; DNA: TGTGCCAGCGGTTCTAGCGGGGAGACCCAGTACTTC; CDR3: CASGSSGETQYF
size: few; J: TRBJ2-1; V: TRBV19; D: TRBD2; DNA: TGTGCCAGTAGTATTGGGGCTAGCGGCAAGAATGAGCAGTTCTTC; CDR3: CASSIGASGKNEQFF
size: many; J: TRBJ1-2; V: TRBV27; D: .; DNA: TGTGCCAGCAGTTTATATGCAGAAAACTATGGCTACACCTTC; CDR3: CASSLYAENYGYTF
size: many; J: TRBJ2-3; V: TRBV5-1; D: .; DNA: TGCGCCAGCAGGGCGTGGGGTAGCACAGATACGCAGTATTTT; CDR3: CASRAWGSTDTQYF
size: .; J: TRBJ2-1; V: TRBV2; D: .; DNA: TGTGCCAGCAGCTACGGGGGGCAGAATGAGCAGTTCTTC; CDR3: CASSYGGQNEQFF
size: few; J: TRBJ2-5; V: TRBV18; D: .; DNA: TGTGCCAGCTCACCCTCCGAGCCGGGGGTTCAAGAGACCCAGTACTTC; CDR3: CASSPSEPGVQETQYF
size: many; J: TRBJ2-3; V: TRBV5-1; D: .; DNA: TGCGCCAGCAGCTTGATCGGGACGGACCTTCTAGATACGCAGTATTTT; CDR3: CASSLIGTDLLDTQYF
size: few; J: TRBJ1-1; V: TRBV6-5; D: TRBD1; DNA: TGTGCCAGCAGTTACTCGACAGGGGCCTCCACTGAAGCTTTCTTT; CDR3: CASSYSTGASTEAFF
size: few; J: TRBJ2-3; V: TRBV29-1; D: .; DNA: TGCAGCGTTATGGGGGACCCTCTAAACACAGATACGCAGTATTTT; CDR3: CSVMGDPLNTDTQYF
size: .; J: TRBJ2-5; V: TRBV6-1; D: TRBD1; DNA: TGTGCCAGCAGTGAAAATGCAGGGGGCGCGGAGACCCAGTACTTC; CDR3: CASSENAGGAETQYF
size: .; J: TRBJ1-1; V: TRBV5-4; D: TRBD1; DNA: TGTGCCAGCAGCAAACAGGGGGAGAACACTGAAGCTTTCTTT; CDR3: CASSKQGENTEAFF
size: .; J: TRBJ2-5; V: TRBV20-1; D: TRBD2; DNA: TGCAGTGTCAATCCTAGCGGGGGGCTTCAAGAGACCCAGTACTTC; CDR3: CSVNPSGGLQETQYF
size: .; J: TRBJ2-5; V: TRBV7-8; D: TRBD2; DNA: TGTGCCAGCAGCCAAATCGTGGCGGGAGGTGAGACCCAGTACTTC; CDR3: CASSQIVAGGETQYF
size: many; J: TRBJ2-7; V: TRBV5-1; D: TRBD1; DNA: TGCGCCAGCAGCCTGGAAAGATCGGGACAGGGGACCGAGCAGTACTTC; CDR3: CASSLERSGQGTEQYF